This T cell receptor beta chain comes out of a study of regulatory T cells in long-lasting Graves disease. Study context: Over 5 years of antithyroid drugs with positive TSH receptor antibodies was taken to mean persistent Graves' disease.

HTBI primers from iRepertoire and Arm-PCR of CDR3 regions yielded the TCR beta libraries. TCRdb reprocessed the multiplex PCR reads with MiXCR, giving one entry per CDR3 protein. The sample lists 650,000 to 850,000 distinct CDR3 sequences, about 32% occurring once. CDR1 is GTSNPN, CDR2 SVGIG, per germline (reference sequence). The CDR3 contains 15 residues. V lost 3 bases to trimming and J lost 2 bases; unmatched junction nucleotides: 9. The time point denotes: persistent/refractory GD, antithyroid drugs over 5 years with positive TRAb. RNA from PBMCs was the source of the TCR library. From each patient, around 8.7 milliliters of peripheral blood was drawn and collected into an EDTA anticoagulant tube. General study results and limits: TCR diversity was lower in persistent than newly diagnosed Graves' disease. Examination was confined to peripheral blood, excluding thyroid tissue.

The sample holds a few counts of this clonotype. Its antigen is still unknown. This TCR derives from a female donor with Graves disease. The sample consisted of peripheral blood mononuclear cells (PBMCs), taken when the disease was refractory, from a patient treated with antithyroid drugs. This chain joins TRBV30 and TRBJ1-1; the match to TRBD1 covers 7 bases. The CDR3: CAWSGGQRLNTEAFF. The CDR3 bases are TGTGCCTGGAGCGGGGGACAGCGGCTTAACACTGAAGCTTTCTTT.